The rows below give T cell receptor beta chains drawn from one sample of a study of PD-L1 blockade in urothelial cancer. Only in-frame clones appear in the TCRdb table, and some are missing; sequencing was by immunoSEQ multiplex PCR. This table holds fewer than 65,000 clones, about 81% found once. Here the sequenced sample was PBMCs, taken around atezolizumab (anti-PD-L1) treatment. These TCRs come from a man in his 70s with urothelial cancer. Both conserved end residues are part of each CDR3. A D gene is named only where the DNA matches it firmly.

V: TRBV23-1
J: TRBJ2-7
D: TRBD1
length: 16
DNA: TGCGCCAGCAGTCAGATAGCCGGGACAGGGTATAGGGAGCAGTACTTC
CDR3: CASSQIAGTGYREQYF

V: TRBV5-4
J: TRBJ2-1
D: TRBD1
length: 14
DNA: TGTGCCAGCAGCCCGTGGGACAGTGGCAATGAGCAGTTCTTC
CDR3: CASSPWDSGNEQFF

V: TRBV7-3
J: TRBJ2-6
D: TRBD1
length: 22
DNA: TGTGCCCACAAATCTTCGAGGGGGCTTCCGTTAGGTGACAGGCCTGGGGCCAACGTCCTGACTTTC
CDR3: CAHKSSRGLPLGDRPGANVLTF

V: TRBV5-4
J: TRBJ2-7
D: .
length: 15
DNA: TGTGCCAGCAGCTTTGATCCTGATGCTACCTACGAGCAGTACTTC
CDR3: CASSFDPDATYEQYF

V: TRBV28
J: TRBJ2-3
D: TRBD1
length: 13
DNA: TGTGCCAGCAGTTTTGGGACAGGGAGGACGCAGTATTTT
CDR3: CASSFGTGRTQYF

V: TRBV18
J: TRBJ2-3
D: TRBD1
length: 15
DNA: TGTGCCAGCTCAGGGGGAACAGGGGGCACAGATACGCAGTATTTT
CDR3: CASSGGTGGTDTQYF

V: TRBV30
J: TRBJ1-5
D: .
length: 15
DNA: TGTGCCTGGAGTCACACAGGTGCCTTCAATCAGCCCCAGCATTTT
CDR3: CAWSHTGAFNQPQHF

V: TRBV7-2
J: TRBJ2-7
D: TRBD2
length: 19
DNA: TGTGCCAGCAGCTTATATGGGCGGTTAGCGGGGGGGACAACGGACGAGCAGTACTTC
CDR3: CASSLYGRLAGGTTDEQYF

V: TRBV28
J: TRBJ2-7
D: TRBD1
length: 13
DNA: TGTGCCAGCAGTGGGGACAGGGGGAACGAGCAGTACTTC
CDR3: CASSGDRGNEQYF

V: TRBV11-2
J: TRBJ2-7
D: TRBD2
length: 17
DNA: TGTGCCAGCAGCTTAGATCTCTTGCGGGAGTCATTTGGCGAGCAGTACTTC
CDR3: CASSLDLLRESFGEQYF

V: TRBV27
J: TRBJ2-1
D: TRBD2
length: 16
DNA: TGTGCCAGCACCCCGAACGCGGGAGGGAACCACAATGAGCAGTTCTTC
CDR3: CASTPNAGGNHNEQFF

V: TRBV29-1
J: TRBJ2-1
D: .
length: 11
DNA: TGCAGCGGGCTTGGGGGGTCTGAGCAGTTCTTC
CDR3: CSGLGGSEQFF

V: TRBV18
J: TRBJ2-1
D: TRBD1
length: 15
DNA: TGTGCCAGCTCACCCGGGACAGGGTCTCCGGGTGAGCAGTTCTTC
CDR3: CASSPGTGSPGEQFF

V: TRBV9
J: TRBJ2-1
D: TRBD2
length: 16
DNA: TGTGCCAGCAGCGCCTCTAGCGGGAGAAGCTACAATGAGCAGTTCTTC
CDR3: CASSASSGRSYNEQFF

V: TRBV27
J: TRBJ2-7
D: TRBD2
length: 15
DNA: TGTGCCAGCAGTTTTGGGACTAGCGGGAACAACGAGCAGTACTTC
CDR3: CASSFGTSGNNEQYF

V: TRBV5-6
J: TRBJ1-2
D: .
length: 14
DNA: TGTGCCAGCAGCTTGGCCGGGGAGAACTATGGCTACACCTTC
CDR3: CASSLAGENYGYTF

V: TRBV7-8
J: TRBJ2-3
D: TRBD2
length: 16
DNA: TGTGCCAGCAGCTTAACCCAGCGGGAGGGCACAGATACGCAGTATTTT
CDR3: CASSLTQREGTDTQYF

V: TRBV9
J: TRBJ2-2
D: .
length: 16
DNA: TGTGCCAGCAGCGTAGGAGGGTGGGCTAGGACCGGGGAGCTGTTTTTT
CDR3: CASSVGGWARTGELFF